A selection of T cell receptor beta chains follows, all from one sample in a study of T cell repertoires in cytomegalovirus infection. TCRdb re-analysed the reads in MiXCR, keeping a single row per CDR3 protein. The sample includes over 150,000 distinct CDR3 sequences, about a sixth of them seen just once. The specimen sequenced was CD8+ T cells from PBMCs. These receptors came from a human donor in good health (CMV status not recorded). Some clones in this sample may be carry-over from other donors' samples. The CDR3 runs from the conserved cysteine through the conserved F or W. D genes are given only for firm matches. The size entry is marked missing in some rows and otherwise reads once, few, many or a size class.

size	D	V	J	DNA	CDR3
few	TRBD1	TRBV5-6	TRBJ1-2	TGTGCCAGCAGCGGGCCACAAAGGGGGCTTCGGGGCTACACCTTC	CASSGPQRGLRGYTF
few	TRBD2	TRBV12-3/TRBV12-4	TRBJ2-3	TGTGCCGTAAGGTCCCCCAATAGCGGGGGGGCCCCAGATACGCAGTATTTT	CAVRSPNSGGAPDTQYF
.	.	TRBV12-5	TRBJ2-4	TGTGCTAGTGGCTCACATGTGAGCAAAAACATTCAGTACTTC	CASGSHVSKNIQYF
few	.	TRBV11-2	TRBJ2-3	TGTGCCAGCAGCTTTCTCCGTGGGGGCGCAACAGATACGCAGTATTTT	CASSFLRGGATDTQYF
many	TRBD2	TRBV7-2	TRBJ2-3	TGTGCCAGCAGCCCCACTAGCGGGGGGGCAGATACGCAGTATTTT	CASSPTSGGADTQYF
few	.	TRBV12-3/TRBV12-4	TRBJ2-3	TGTGCCAGCAGTTTAGAGGCTAGCATCCCAGATACGCAGTATTTT	CASSLEASIPDTQYF
.	.	TRBV20-1	TRBJ2-1	TGCAGTGCCGTGGATGAGGGGACGTGGAAACCCAATGAGCAGTTCTTC	CSAVDEGTWKPNEQFF
.	TRBD1	TRBV14	TRBJ1-2	TGTGCCAGCAGCCCCTTTAGAGAGGGGGCGGGAGGCTACACCTTC	CASSPFREGAGGYTF
few	.	TRBV9	TRBJ1-3	TGTGCCAGCAGCGTCGAGGACATCTTCTCTGGAAACACCATATATTTT	CASSVEDIFSGNTIYF
few	.	TRBV6-5	TRBJ1-2	TGTGCCAGCAGTCCTCTAAGGGGAGGAACCGGCTACACCTTC	CASSPLRGGTGYTF
.	.	TRBV10-3	TRBJ2-3	TGTGCCATCAGAGACCGGACCCAGGAAGGAGATACGCAGTATTTT	CAIRDRTQEGDTQYF